A selection of T cell receptor beta chains follows, all from one sample in a study of cytomegalovirus exposure and HLA in healthy donors. Clones were sequenced by immunoSEQ multiplex PCR, and TCRdb holds only the in-frame ones, with some missing. The top ten clones hold roughly 1.9% of a sample with about 130,000 clones, 70% of them seen once. The sequencing sample was made of PBMCs. Every receptor here comes from a woman aged 55 to 70 in good health and CMV-seropositive. Each CDR3 is given with its conserved first and last residue. Fields, in order: clone size, J gene, D gene, V gene, CDR3 protein, CDR3 DNA. D genes are given only for firm matches. Where a row states a size, it is once, few, many or the class of an expanded clone; other rows omit it.

>-|TRBJ2-1|-|TRBV18
CASSPPLGGANEQFF
TGTGCCAGCTCACCACCATTAGGGGGGGCTAATGAGCAGTTCTTC
>few|TRBJ2-5|-|TRBV27
CASTQNRSEETQYF
TGTGCCAGCACCCAAAACCGGAGCGAAGAGACCCAGTACTTC
>-|TRBJ2-2|TRBD2|TRBV7-3
CASSLTISGRAGTGELFF
TGTGCCAGCAGCTTAACAATTAGCGGGAGGGCCGGAACCGGGGAGCTGTTTTTT
>-|TRBJ1-1|TRBD1|TRBV6-1
CASSLGTAAFF
TGTGCCAGCAGTTTAGGGACAGCGGCTTTCTTT
>-|TRBJ2-3|TRBD2|TRBV25-1
CASSEASGMVADTQYF
TGTGCCAGCAGTGAGGCTAGCGGGATGGTCGCAGATACGCAGTATTTT
>-|TRBJ2-5|-|TRBV29-1
CSVGKRLQETQYF
TGCAGCGTCGGTAAGAGGCTCCAAGAGACCCAGTACTTC
>-|TRBJ2-2|-|TRBV4-2
CASSRGGDTGELFF
TGTGCCAGCAGCCGAGGGGGGGACACCGGGGAGCTGTTTTTT
>-|TRBJ2-2|TRBD2|TRBV9
CASSAGTSSRTGELFF
TGTGCCAGCAGCGCCGGGACTAGCTCTAGGACCGGGGAGCTGTTTTTT
>-|TRBJ2-7|-|TRBV28
CASSPPVRQQYF
TGTGCCAGCAGCCCACCGGTCCGCCAGCAGTACTTC
>-|TRBJ2-3|-|TRBV15
CATSRDPSGAADTQYF
TGTGCCACCAGCAGAGATCCTTCGGGAGCGGCGGATACGCAGTATTTT
>-|TRBJ1-1|-|TRBV29-1
CSVEQGGLEAFF
TGCAGCGTTGAACAGGGAGGACTTGAAGCTTTCTTT
>-|TRBJ2-3|-|TRBV5-1
CASSFGTPGSTDTQYF
TGCGCCAGCAGCTTTGGGACACCAGGTAGCACAGATACGCAGTATTTT
>-|TRBJ2-3|TRBD2|TRBV10-3
CASSGRREDLTDTQYF
TGTGCCAGCTCTGGCAGGCGGGAGGACCTCACAGATACGCAGTATTTT
>-|TRBJ2-3|TRBD1|TRBV19
CASSRQGQTDTQYF
TGTGCCAGTAGCCGACAGGGACAGACAGATACGCAGTATTTT
>few|TRBJ2-7|TRBD1|TRBV15
CATSRKTGPYEQYF
TGTGCCACCAGCCGCAAGACAGGGCCCTACGAGCAGTACTTC
>-|TRBJ2-7|TRBD1|TRBV6-5
CASRGAEDRGSEQYF
TGTGCCAGCCGAGGGGCCGAGGACAGGGGCTCCGAGCAGTACTTC
>-|TRBJ2-5|TRBD1|TRBV6-1
CASWTGAETQYF
TGTGCCAGCTGGACAGGGGCTGAGACCCAGTACTTC
>-|TRBJ2-5|-|TRBV7-3
CASSSTRGETQYF
TGTGCCAGCAGCTCTACAAGGGGAGAGACCCAGTACTTC
>few|TRBJ1-2|-|TRBV7-9
CASSPSSGQKTNYGYTF
TGTGCCAGCAGCCCTTCCTCTGGACAGAAAACAAACTATGGCTACACCTTC
>-|TRBJ1-2|-|TRBV7-8
CASSLALGGIGGYTF
TGTGCCAGCAGCTTAGCGCTCGGAGGAATTGGCGGCTACACCTTC
>-|TRBJ1-4|-|TRBV5-1
CASSSRTAVTTNEKLFF
TGCGCCAGCAGCAGTAGGACAGCCGTGACAACTAATGAAAAACTGTTTTTT
>-|TRBJ1-2|TRBD1|TRBV28
CASRRRDSPNGYTF
TGTGCCAGCAGGCGAAGGGACAGCCCGAATGGCTACACCTTC
>-|TRBJ2-3|TRBD2|TRBV28
CASSSSLKAGLSDTQYF
TGTGCCAGCAGTTCCTCTCTGAAAGCGGGGCTCTCGGATACGCAGTATTTT
>-|TRBJ1-2|TRBD1|TRBV6-1
CASTTTGEGYGYTF
TGTGCCAGCACCACGACAGGGGAAGGCTATGGCTACACCTTC
>-|TRBJ1-3|-|TRBV7-9
CASSLGYSPLVGNTIYF
TGTGCCAGCAGCTTAGGCTACAGCCCTTTGGTTGGAAACACCATATATTTT